These 25 T cell receptor beta chains were sequenced from one sample in a study of CD8+ T cells in alopecia areata. Reverse transcription of extracted RNA yielded cDNA, which provided the sequencing template. The assay was immunoSEQ multiplex PCR, and TCRdb's table has in-frame clones only and misses some. The table includes some 170,000 clones, over 55% detected once. This sample comprised CD4+ T cells sorted from blood, obtained at week 0. Every receptor here comes from a human donor with alopecia areata.

This clone was seen a few times. The chain uses TRBV5-6 and TRBJ2-7, with 7 positions matching TRBD2. The trim removed 9 bases at V and 2 bases at J, leaving 14 bases unmatched. Germline V CDR1 and CDR2: SGHDT, YYEEEE. The length of the CDR3 is 15 residues. CDR3 region: CATSRGTVKPYEQYF. CDR3 coding DNA: TGTGCCACATCGCGGGGGACGGTAAAGCCCTACGAGCAGTACTTC.

This rearrangement joins TRBV29-1 to TRBJ1-1; D remains unclear. Trimming pared 4 bases from V and 0 bases from J, leaving 12 bases between. Germline V gene lookup returns CDR1 SQVTM and CDR2 ANQGSEA. The CDR3 totals 14 residues. The CDR3 reads CSVGEQSMNTEAFF. CDR3 DNA sequence: TGCAGCGTTGGTGAGCAATCCATGAACACTGAAGCTTTCTTT.

This clone was found a few times. The CDR3 DNA is TGTGCCAGCAGCCCAACGGGGGGGACTGAAAAACTGTTTTTT. This gives the protein CASSPTGGTEKLFF. V gene TRBV5-4 combines with J gene TRBJ1-4; D might be TRBD1 (5 bases). The CDR3 has 14 residues. Trimming removed 4 bases at V and 7 bases at J, with 14 bases between. Germline V gene data show CDR1 as SGHNT and CDR2 as YYREEE (reference sequence).

V usage is TRBV27 and J usage is TRBJ1-5; D might be TRBD1 (5 bases). Trimming removed 6 bases from V and 0 bases from J, with 21 bases in between. CDR1 and CDR2 (germline): MNHEY, SMNVEV (reference sequence). The CDR3 loop spans 18 amino acids. The CDR3 is CASSSQAATGPSNQPQHF. The CDR3 nucleotides are TGTGCCAGCAGCTCGCAGGCGGCTACAGGCCCTAGCAATCAGCCCCAGCATTTT.

V and J are TRBV7-2 and TRBJ2-7; no firm D call. The length of the CDR3 is 14 residues. Germline V gene data show CDR1 as SGHTA and CDR2 as FQGNSA. V dropped 5 bases and J dropped 0 bases, with 11 bases sitting between them. The CDR3 DNA reads TGTGCCAGCAGCCCCGACATGATCTCCTACGAGCAGTACTTC. Translated: CASSPDMISYEQYF. Variable domain in full (rest from reference TRBV7-2 and TRBJ2-7): GAGVSQSPSNKVTEKGKDVELRCDPISGHTALYWYRQSLGQGLEFLIYFQGNSAPDKSGLPSDRFSAERTGGSVSTLTIQRTQQEDSAVYLCASSPDMISYEQYFGPGTRLTVT.

The rearrangement joins TRBV7-2 to TRBJ2-4; 11 bases are a match to TRBD2. This CDR3 region has 15 residues. Germline CDR1 reads SGHTA; CDR2 reads FQGNSA. V lost 5 bases, J lost 8 bases, and 8 bases stayed unmatched. The CDR3 spells CASSISGGAEYIQYF. In nucleotides, the CDR3 is TGTGCCAGCAGCATTAGCGGGGGGGCTGAATACATTCAGTACTTC.

The chain carries TRBV7-9 and TRBJ2-7, with 9 bases matching TRBD1. The J segment lost 3 bases and the V segment lost 3 bases, leaving 3 bases of the junction unmatched. Germline V gene lookup returns CDR1 SEHNR and CDR2 FQNEAQ (reference sequence). This CDR3 spans 14 amino acids. CDR3 nucleotides: TGTGCCAGCAGCTTCCCGGGACAGGGCTACGAGCAGTACTTC. It is translated as CASSFPGQGYEQYF.

Worth noting for this clone: A read error may produce the germline difference seen at one junction end. J is TRBJ2-3 and V is TRBV5-1, with D possibly matching TRBD2 (6 bases). The CDR3 is 14 amino acids. Germline assignment: CDR1 SGHRS and CDR2 YFSETQ. The CDR3 bases are TGCGCCAGCAGCTTCGCGGGGCGGGCAGATACGCATTATTTT. This translates into CASSFAGRADTHYF.

The gene calls are TRBV6-6 and TRBJ1-2, with TRBD1 matching 8 bases. The CDR3 contains 14 residues. The ends lost 8 bases at V and 4 bases at J; junction bases unmatched: 9. Germline V gives CDR1 MNHNY, CDR2 SVGAGI (reference sequence). The DNA for the CDR3 is TGTGCCAGCCATTTCGGGGACAGGTCCTATGGCTACACCTTC. It specifies CASHFGDRSYGYTF.

Worth noting for this clone: Additional DNA sequences in this sample encode the identical CDR3. This chain joins TRBV5-1 and TRBJ2-7; no definite D call. The V end lost 1 base, the J end lost 7 bases, and 9 bases lay between the germline ends. CDR1 and CDR2 from the germline V gene are SGHRS and YFSETQ. The CDR3 contains 12 residues. CDR3: CASSLSGYEQYF. The CDR3 DNA follows: TGCGCCAGCAGCTTGAGTGGTTATGAGCAGTACTTC.

This clone was counted between two and nine times. The chain carries TRBV29-1 and TRBJ2-2, with D possibly TRBD2 on 5 matching bases. V lost 7 bases and J lost 6, with 18 bases in between. This CDR3 is 14 amino acids long. The germline CDR1 and CDR2 sequences are SQVTM and ANQGSEA. The CDR3 nucleotides read TGCAGCGCCGGGGTTAATGCAGCTTCCGGGGAGCTGTTTTTT. Protein: CSAGVNAASGELFF.

The chain employs TRBV7-2 and TRBJ2-3, with D possibly matching TRBD1 (5 bases). The germline V gene encodes CDR1 SGHTA and CDR2 FQGNSA. The CDR3 runs to 16 residues. Trimming took off 5 bases at V and 0 bases at J, with 15 bases between the two ends. This CDR3 reads CASSRQKFTSTDTQYF. CDR3 sequence (DNA): TGTGCCAGCAGCCGACAGAAGTTCACTAGCACAGATACGCAGTATTTT.

V gene TRBV30 combines with J gene TRBJ2-1; no clear D. The CDR3 is made up of 16 amino acids. The germline gives CDR1 GTSNPN, CDR2 SVGIG (reference sequence). Trimming took off 0 bases at V and 6 bases at J, with 18 bases between the two ends. CDR3 in DNA: TGTGCCTGGAGTGTGGGAATATGGACCCAAAGCAATGAGCAGTTCTTC. Its translation is CAWSVGIWTQSNEQFF.

The chain uses TRBV30 and TRBJ1-1; D call uncertain. The CDR3 has 14 amino acids. Germline lookup yields CDR1 GTSNPN and CDR2 SVGIG (reference sequence). With 0 bases removed from V and 4 bases from J, the gap between germline ends came to 12 bases. The CDR3 DNA follows: TGTGCCTGGAGTGTTCTGGGCCCAAGCACTGAAGCTTTCTTT. Translating gives CAWSVLGPSTEAFF.

This clone was recorded once. The rearrangement links TRBV29-1 to TRBJ1-2; no reliable D call. Germline CDR1 and CDR2: SQVTM and ANQGSEA. V shed 4 bases and J shed 4 bases, with 10 bases lying between them. The CDR3 is 12 amino acids. CDR3: CSVVQESYGYTF. The CDR3, as DNA: TGCAGCGTTGTTCAGGAAAGCTATGGCTACACCTTC.

This clone was seen a few times. This rearrangement joins TRBV10-2 to TRBJ1-4; TRBD1 might be the D (6 bases). The ends were cut back, 6 bases at V and 7 bases at J, with 18 bases in the middle. Germline CDR1 reads WSHSY; CDR2 reads SAAADI. The CDR3 has 15 residues. The CDR3 bases are TGCGCCAGCAGCGGGACACCAAAAGGTGGTGAAAAACTGTTTTTT. It encodes CASSGTPKGGEKLFF.

The J gene is TRBJ2-5, the V gene TRBV20-1, with D possibly being TRBD1 (5 bases). The V end lost 6 bases, the J end lost 5 bases, and 10 bases lay between the germline ends. The CDR3 contains 11 residues. Per germline, CDR1 DFQATT and CDR2 SNEGSKA (reference sequence). The CDR3 region has the DNA TGCAGTGCCCAAGGGGTGGAGACCCAGTACTTC. Amino acids: CSAQGVETQYF.

Here the CDR3 reads CSVVSGNQPQHF. CDR3 in DNA: TGCAGCGTTGTATCGGGGAACCAGCCCCAGCATTTT. The rearrangement links TRBV29-1 to TRBJ1-5; D gene unclear. In germline, CDR1 is SQVTM, CDR2 ANQGSEA. The V and J ends lost 4 bases and 7 bases respectively, with 11 bases between them. This CDR3 has 12 amino acids.

This clone turned up a few times. This chain joins TRBV29-1 and TRBJ1-4; 8 nucleotides match TRBD1. Germline V lookup: CDR1 SQVTM, CDR2 ANQGSEA. V shed 4 bases and J 8 bases; nucleotides not matched to a gene: 9. The CDR3 is 14 residues long. CDR3 residues: CSVVLDRQGEKLFF. The CDR3 DNA reads as TGCAGCGTTGTTCTAGATAGACAGGGGGAAAAACTGTTTTTT.

This clone was counted once. The rearrangement joins TRBV18 to TRBJ1-5; 8 bases match TRBD1. The CDR3 has 14 residues. V gave up 3 bases and J gave up 2 bases; unmatched junction bases: 0. Germline V gene data show CDR1 as KGHSH and CDR2 as LQKENI. The chain's CDR3 is CASSPGQGNQPQHF. The CDR3 region has the DNA TGTGCCAGCTCACCGGGACAGGGCAATCAGCCCCAGCATTTT.

The chain uses TRBV25-1 and TRBJ2-7; D uncertain. Per the germline V gene, CDR1 is MGHDK and CDR2 is SYGVNS. Trimming shortened V by 6 bases and J by 2 bases, and 8 bases separated the two germline ends. The CDR3 loop spans 12 amino acids. The CDR3 reads CASRGPAYEQYF. DNA of the CDR3: TGTGCCAGCAGGGGCCCAGCCTACGAGCAGTACTTC.

This clone was detected a few times. This chain links TRBV7-6 with TRBJ1-5; D call uncertain. The CDR3 has 15 residues. Germline loops: CDR1 SGHVS, CDR2 FNYEAQ. V shed 1 base and J shed 4 bases, with 11 bases lying between them. The CDR3 DNA follows: TGTGCCAGCAGCTTAGAAGAGGGTTTTAATCAGCCCCAGCATTTT. Translated, it gives CASSLEEGFNQPQHF. The full variable domain, completed using reference TRBV7-6 and TRBJ1-5, is GAGVSQSPRYKVTKRGQDVALRCDPISGHVSLYWYRQALGQGPEFLTYFNYEAQQDKSGLPNDRFSAERPEGSISTLTIQRTEQRDSAMYRCASSLEEGFNQPQHFGDGTRLSIL.

The chain is built from TRBV4-3 and TRBJ2-7, with D hard to call. Germline CDR1 reads LGHNA; CDR2 reads YSLEER. V was pared by 0 bases and J by 2 bases, with 5 bases between. The CDR3 totals 13 residues. CDR3 bases: TGCGCCAGCAGCCAAGATCAGGCCTACGAGCAGTACTTC. Encoded protein: CASSQDQAYEQYF.

V gene TRBV6-5 combines with J gene TRBJ2-3; D remains ambiguous. V lost 6 bases and J lost 4, with 11 bases in between. This CDR3 region has 13 residues. Germline V gene sequence: CDR1 MNHEY, CDR2 SVGAGI. The CDR3 DNA reads TGTGCCAGCAGCCCCGGTGGGGCAGATACGCAGTATTTT. It translates to CASSPGGADTQYF.

The chain carries TRBV7-2 and TRBJ1-2; D remains ambiguous. This CDR3 has 14 residues. Germline CDR1 and CDR2: SGHTA and FQGNSA. V was cut by 2 bases and J by 8 bases, with 15 bases left in between. CDR3 sequence reads: CASSLSSGFDGYTF. The CDR3 coding sequence is TGTGCCAGCAGCTTATCGTCAGGATTCGACGGCTACACCTTC.